The 20 T cell receptor beta chains reported below all come from one sample, sequenced in a study of blood T cell repertoires in COVID-19. The table came from immunoSEQ multiplex PCR; TCRdb's copy has only in-frame clones and leaves some out. Among more than 150,000 clones listed, approximately 94% were seen once. The sample was peripheral blood. The receptors originated from a man aged 25 to 40 with COVID-19, enrolled during active disease.

This clone appeared a single time. CDR3 DNA: TGTGCCAGTAGACAGGGGGTTAGGAACGGGAACACTGAAGCTTTCTTT. It encodes CASRQGVRNGNTEAFF. The chain uses TRBV19 and TRBJ1-1; 8 bases line up with TRBD1. Germline CDR1 is LNHDA and CDR2 is SQIVND (reference sequence). V dropped 6 bases and J dropped 1; count of bases not matched to a gene: 10. The CDR3 spans 16 residues.

The chain combines TRBV6-4 with TRBJ2-1, with 13 bases lining up with TRBD2. Germline V gene sequence: CDR1 MRHNA, CDR2 SNTAGT. Trimming cost V 0 bases and J 9 bases; bases outside gene matches: 2. The CDR3 sequence is 15 residues long. The CDR3 here is CASSDSTSGGSEQFF. CDR3 DNA: TGTGCCAGCAGTGACTCGACTAGCGGGGGGAGTGAGCAGTTCTTC.

The chain combines TRBV28 with TRBJ1-1, with TRBD1 matching over 7 bases. With V trimmed by 1 base and J by 4 bases, 6 bases remained unmatched. The CDR3 extends over 15 amino acids. The germline V gene encodes CDR1 MDHEN and CDR2 SYDVKM. In DNA form, the CDR3 reads TGTGCCAGCAGTTTATTAAGGGGGCGAGCCACTGAAGCTTTCTTT. Its translation: CASSLLRGRATEAFF.

The chain couples TRBV7-2 to TRBJ2-1, with D perhaps TRBD1 (5 bases). The CDR3 spans 13 residues. V was cut by 5 bases and J by 6 bases, with 11 bases left in between. CDR1 and CDR2 from the germline V gene are SGHTA and FQGNSA. The CDR3 loop reads CASSRDRVNEQFF. CDR3 DNA sequence: TGTGCCAGCAGCCGTGACAGAGTCAATGAGCAGTTCTTC. Complete variable domain (other parts from reference TRBV7-2 and TRBJ2-1): GAGVSQSPSNKVTEKGKDVELRCDPISGHTALYWYRQSLGQGLEFLIYFQGNSAPDKSGLPSDRFSAERTGGSVSTLTIQRTQQEDSAVYLCASSRDRVNEQFFGPGTRLTVL.

The V gene is TRBV4-1, the J gene TRBJ2-2, with a possible D match to TRBD1 (6 bases). The CDR3 has 15 amino acids. CDR1 MGHRA and CDR2 YSYEKL come from the germline V gene. Trimming took off 1 base at V and 6 bases at J, with 12 bases between the two ends. The CDR3 sequence is CASSQGWGHSGELFF. Here the CDR3 DNA reads TGCGCCAGCAGCCAAGGGTGGGGACACTCCGGGGAGCTGTTTTTT.

The gene calls are TRBV5-5 and TRBJ1-2; no reliable D call. This CDR3 has 13 amino acids. CDR1 is SGHKS and CDR2 is YYEKEE in the germline V gene (reference sequence). Trimming stripped 0 bases from V and 8 bases from J, with 11 bases between. CDR3 protein: CASSLVGDGGYTF. For the CDR3, the DNA is TGTGCCAGCAGCTTGGTAGGAGACGGGGGCTACACCTTC.

V usage is TRBV7-6 and J usage is TRBJ1-5; 10 bases fit TRBD1. This CDR3 has 16 amino acids. Germline CDR1 and CDR2: SGHVS and FNYEAQ. V was pared by 1 base and J by 6 bases, with 6 bases of the junction left unmatched. The CDR3 DNA reads TGTGCCAGCAGCTTAGGAGGACAGGGGGTGGGTCAGCCCCAGCATTTT. Translated: CASSLGGQGVGQPQHF. Full variable domain (rest looked up from reference TRBV7-6 and TRBJ1-5): GAGVSQSPRYKVTKRGQDVALRCDPISGHVSLYWYRQALGQGPEFLTYFNYEAQQDKSGLPNDRFSAERPEGSISTLTIQRTEQRDSAMYRCASSLGGQGVGQPQHFGDGTRLSIL.

The chain has TRBV11-3 and TRBJ2-2, with D unresolved. The CDR3 consists of 13 residues. The V and J ends lost 2 bases and 4 bases respectively, with 5 bases between them. Germline values: CDR1 SGHNT, CDR2 YENEEA. As DNA, the CDR3 is TGTGCCAGCAGCTTATCGGTCACCGGGGAGCTGTTTTTT. This codes for CASSLSVTGELFF.

This CDR3 reads CASSYHGGEVDSPLHF. The CDR3 DNA reads as TGTGCCAGCAGTTACCATGGGGGGGAGGTGGATTCACCCCTCCACTTT. The rearrangement joins TRBV6-5 to TRBJ1-6, with D perhaps matching TRBD1 (5 bases). V lost 2 bases to trimming and J lost 8 bases, with 16 bases between them. Per the germline V gene, CDR1 is MNHEY and CDR2 is SVGAGI. The CDR3 runs 16 residues.

The genes are TRBV10-1 and TRBJ2-1, with 9 bases identical to TRBD1. V was pared by 5 bases and J by 6 bases, with 8 bases of the junction left unmatched. Looked up from germline, CDR1 is WNHNN and CDR2 is SYGVQD (reference sequence). The length of the CDR3 is 15 residues. Written as DNA, the CDR3 is TGCGCCAGCAGTTACCGGGACAGGGCCGTCAATGAGCAGTTCTTC. This encodes CASSYRDRAVNEQFF.

The chain links TRBV5-1 to TRBJ1-1; D gene uncertain. The CDR3 spans 14 residues. Germline V gives CDR1 SGHRS, CDR2 YFSETQ. Deletions cut 0 bases from V and 4 bases from J, with 10 bases between. The CDR3 here is CASSLGPSSTEAFF. The CDR3 DNA follows: TGCGCCAGCAGCTTGGGCCCGAGTTCCACTGAAGCTTTCTTT.

This chain joins TRBV6-1 and TRBJ2-7; 9 bases agree with TRBD2. Germline CDR1 and CDR2: MNHNS and SASEGT. With 0 bases clipped from V and 2 bases from J, the junction kept 2 bases outside the gene matches. The CDR3 spans 15 residues. CDR3 protein: CASSEAPSGAYEQYF. CDR3 bases: TGTGCCAGCAGTGAAGCGCCTAGCGGGGCCTACGAGCAGTACTTC.

The V and J genes are TRBV9 and TRBJ2-7; 11 positions match TRBD1. J was trimmed by 1 base and V by 8 bases; bases with no gene match: 14. In germline, CDR1 is SGDLS, CDR2 YYNGEE. This CDR3 comprises 17 residues. CDR3 bases: TGTGCCAGGTCATCCGCTGACCGGGACAGGGGGTCCTACGAGCAGTACTTC. Protein sequence: CARSSADRDRGSYEQYF.

This chain links TRBV30 with TRBJ2-3; a possible D gene is TRBD1 (6 bases). The CDR3 extends over 15 amino acids. Per germline, CDR1 GTSNPN and CDR2 SVGIG (reference sequence). Trimming took 1 base from V and 4 from J, leaving 15 bases between them. CDR3 nucleotide sequence: TGTGCCTGGAGTGGGGACAAATCTTGGGCAGATACGCAGTATTTT. It specifies CAWSGDKSWADTQYF. Looking up the rest from reference TRBV30 and TRBJ2-3 gives the full variable domain: SQTIHQWPATLVQPVGSPLSLECTVEGTSNPNLYWYRQAAGRGLQLLFYSVGIGQISSEVPQNLSASRPQDRQFILSSKKLLLSDSGFYLCAWSGDKSWADTQYFGPGTRLTVL.

With regard to this clone: One end of the junction does not line up with germline, which may come from a read error. This chain connects TRBV30 to TRBJ1-5; 8 nucleotides line up with TRBD1. The CDR3 length is 14 residues. From germline, CDR1 is GTSNPN and CDR2 SVGIG (reference sequence). This chain's CDR3 is CAWSTGTGNPPQHF. CDR3 in DNA: TGTGCCTGGAGTACCGGGACAGGTAATCCGCCCCAGCATTTT.

A single count supports this clone. The chain recombines TRBV29-1 with TRBJ2-3; possible D gene TRBD1, 6 bases. CDR3 length equals 13 residues. Trimming left V 4 bases short and J 3 bases short, with 11 bases between. CDR1 is SQVTM, CDR2 ANQGSEA, per germline. CDR3 nucleotide sequence: TGCAGCGTTGTAGGACAGACAACAGATACGCAGTATTTT. The encoded protein is CSVVGQTTDTQYF.

The rearrangement joins TRBV5-1 to TRBJ2-5, with D tentatively TRBD1 (6 bases). Trimming left V 3 bases short and J 5 bases short, with 17 bases between. CDR1 SGHRS and CDR2 YFSETQ come from the germline V gene. The CDR3 runs 15 residues. CDR3 nucleotides: TGCGCCAGCAGCTGGGGGTCAGGGGCTATGGAGACCCAGTACTTC. Amino acid sequence: CASSWGSGAMETQYF.

CDR3 region: CASSPHRGGSYGYTF. The DNA for the CDR3 is TGTGCCAGCAGCCCACACAGGGGCGGTAGCTATGGCTACACCTTC. The rearrangement links TRBV6-5 to TRBJ1-2; 7 bases are shared with TRBD1. Germline CDR1 is MNHEY and CDR2 is SVGAGI. The trim removed 6 bases at V and 4 bases at J, leaving 11 bases unmatched. This CDR3 comprises 15 residues.

V usage is TRBV4-2 and J usage is TRBJ1-1; the match to TRBD1 covers 7 bases. Per germline, CDR1 LGHNA and CDR2 YNFKEQ. CDR3 length: 14 amino acids. Trimming cost V 4 bases and J 4 bases; bases outside gene matches: 6. As DNA, the CDR3 is TGTGCCAGCAGCCCCACACCAGGGGGCACTGAAGCTTTCTTT. Its translation: CASSPTPGGTEAFF.

Details on this clone: One end of the junction varies from germline; a read error may be responsible. The chain is built from TRBV19 and TRBJ1-4, with TRBD1 matching over 7 bases. Germline assignment: CDR1 LNHDA and CDR2 SQIVND (reference sequence). This CDR3 is built from 14 residues. In nucleotides, the CDR3 is TGTGCCAGTAGCATAGTAGGGGGCTCTGAAAAACTGTTTTTT. Protein product: CASSIVGGSEKLFF.